This T cell receptor (beta chain) was observed in a study of T cell repertoires in cytomegalovirus infection. Study-wide context: Carrying CMV and the relevant HLA type showed in public TCR beta signatures. General study points: HLA-C-restricted TCR beta clonotypes specific for CMV led the ex vivo response.

CDR1 and CDR2 from the germline V gene are SEHNR and FQNEAQ (reference sequence). Trimming took 5 bases from V and 4 from J; bases not matched to a gene: 7. The CDR3 length is 15 residues. This clonotype was detected only a few times. Its target is not known. TCRdb fed the reads into MiXCR, producing one record per CDR3 protein. The profile covers around 530,000 distinct CDR3 sequences, with approximately 26% appearing a single time and approximately 13% taken by the ten largest. The receptor's source is a human donor in good health (CMV status not recorded). Some clones in this sample may be carry-over from other donors' samples. The chain recombines TRBV7-9 with TRBJ2-7; 11 bases are a match to TRBD2. The source material was PBMCs. CDR3 sequence (DNA): TGTGCCAGCAGCCCTGTCGGGACTAGCGGTTACGAGCAGTACTTC. This codes for CASSPVGTSGYEQYF.